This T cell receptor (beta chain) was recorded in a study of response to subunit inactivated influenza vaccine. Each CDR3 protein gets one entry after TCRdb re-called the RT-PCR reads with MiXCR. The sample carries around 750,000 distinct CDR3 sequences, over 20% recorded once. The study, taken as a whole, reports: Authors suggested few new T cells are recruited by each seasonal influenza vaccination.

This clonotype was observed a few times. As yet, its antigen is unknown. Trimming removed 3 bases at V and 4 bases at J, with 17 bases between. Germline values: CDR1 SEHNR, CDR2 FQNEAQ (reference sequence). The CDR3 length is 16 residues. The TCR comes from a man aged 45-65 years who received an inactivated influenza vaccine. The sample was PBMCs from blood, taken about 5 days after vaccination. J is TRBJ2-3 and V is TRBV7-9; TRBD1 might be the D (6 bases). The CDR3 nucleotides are TGTGCCAGCAGCTTGGCTGTGCCAGGGGTATCAGATACGCAGTATTTT. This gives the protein CASSLAVPGVSDTQYF.